This T cell receptor (beta chain) was recovered during a study of shared clonotypes between healthy human individuals. Study findings and constraints: Clonotype sharing among the donors was expected to vary with sequencing depth.

With regard to this clone: Its antigen is unknown.

This CDR3 comprises 15 residues. Per the germline V gene, CDR1 is SGHAT and CDR2 is FQNNGV. V lost 1 base and J lost 6; bases outside the gene matches: 2. Method: immunoSEQ multiplex PCR; TCRdb's copy keeps in-frame clones and lacks some. This sample has hundreds of thousands of clones, with roughly 79% found just once. The J gene is TRBJ2-1, the V gene TRBV11-2, with TRBD2 matching over 11 bases. Sequencing was carried out using PBMCs. The sequence came from a woman aged 40 to 55 in good health. Some clones in this sample may be carry-over from other donors' samples. CDR3 residues: CASSLGLAGPNEQFF. CDR3 in DNA: TGTGCCAGCAGCTTAGGACTAGCGGGACCCAATGAGCAGTTCTTC.